The T cell receptor (beta chain) described here comes from a study of blood T cell repertoires in COVID-19. Study context: The samples span acute and convalescent COVID-19 from the United States, Italy and Spain. PBMCs, B-cell-depleted T cells, or T cells were the source of the cDNA or gDNA that made up the material.

V lost 3 bases and J lost 7; bases outside the gene matches: 3. The CDR3 runs 14 residues. Germline V gene data show CDR1 as LNHDA and CDR2 as SQIVND (reference sequence). In the study's own analysis: It was from reference gene primer amplification that nucleated cell counts were estimated. Clones were read by immunoSEQ multiplex PCR, and TCRdb kept only the in-frame ones, dropping some. From that table come the V and J calls and clone size; the DNA was used to work out D and trimming. The data show under 150,000 clones, with roughly 79% seen just once and over 8.5% held by the top ten. This rearrangement joins TRBV19 to TRBJ1-6, with TRBD1 identical over 7 bases. Sequencing was done on a sample of peripheral blood. The TCR comes from a man aged 50 to 60 with active or convalescent COVID-19. CDR3 in amino acids: CASSIQDRNSPLHF. For the CDR3, the DNA is TGTGCCAGTAGTATTCAGGACAGGAATTCACCCCTCCACTTT.